This entry features one T cell receptor beta chain sequence. Its specificity is unknown. Germline V gives CDR1 SGHTA, CDR2 FQGNSA. The germline V and J ends were trimmed by 2 bases and 3 bases, with 13 bases remaining between them. The CDR3 consists of 15 residues. The data stem from a study of cytomegalovirus exposure and HLA in healthy donors. Study findings and constraints: An analysis done earlier found most TCR beta V segments productive about 87% or about 30% of the time. Using a false discovery rate of 0.05, a later analysis showed that approximately 17,000 TCR beta sequences were associated with HLA alleles. The presence/absence work took it that sequencing depth was about the same across donors.

The PCR made use of 60 Vbeta and 13 Jbeta primers. Generated by immunoSEQ multiplex PCR, the TCRdb table keeps only in-frame clones and is missing some. The repertoire has approximately 150,000 clones, over 8% of them found once; the top ten carry 1.8%. Sequencing input: PBMCs. The clonotype comes from a male donor in good health and CMV-seronegative. This chain links TRBV7-2 with TRBJ1-2; perhaps TRBD1 as D (6 bases). The CDR3 is CASSLRAGADYGYTF. In DNA form, the CDR3 reads TGTGCCAGCAGCTTAAGGGCAGGGGCTGACTATGGCTACACCTTC. The whole variable domain, filled in from reference TRBV7-2 and TRBJ1-2, reads GAGVSQSPSNKVTEKGKDVELRCDPISGHTALYWYRQSLGQGLEFLIYFQGNSAPDKSGLPSDRFSAERTGGSVSTLTIQRTQQEDSAVYLCASSLRAGADYGYTFGSGTRLTVV.